This T cell receptor (beta chain) was observed in a study of blood T cell repertoires in COVID-19 (dated by TCRdb to 2020 to 2022). Describing the broader study: Samples covering the acute and convalescent phases of COVID-19 were provided by collaborators in the United States, Italy and Spain. Where HLA class I and class II types were available, the types were taken from metadata supplied by the sample provider, not from assay-based typing. A freely available public database, intended as a resource for researchers studying the immune response to SARS-CoV-2, is where the repertoires were released. The dataset comprised deeply sampled blood TCRbeta repertoires from subjects exposed to, actively infected with, or recovered from COVID-19. The prospective study material was composed of cDNA or gDNA derived from T cells, B-cell-depleted T cells, or PBMCs. Samples were obtained from the ongoing ImmuneRACE study (first 160 participants) and from 1,000 to 1,500 subjects provided by 6 global collaborators. Sample metadata almost always included a de-identified subject ID, COVID-19 status, age in years and sex.

TCRbeta CDR3 regions were amplified from genomic DNA by means of the immunoSEQ Assay, a bias-controlled multiplex PCR. The published analysis was carried out like this. The number of nucleated cells in each sample was estimated from the amplification of reference gene primers within the assay. To quantify the absolute abundance of each unique TCRbeta CDR3 rearrangement, sequence reads were collapsed and filtered. For each sample, productive Simpson clonality was calculated as the square root of Simpson's diversity index across productive rearrangements. This immuneACCESS table, as held by TCRdb, lists in-frame sequences with V and J called but not all clones. Of the missing ones, under half trace to an unresolved V gene in checked studies; the others have no known cause. The DNA gave D and trimming, while V, J and clone size come from that table. The sample data list some 530,000 clones, and approximately 85% of these were observed just once. Of the sample, approximately 2.9% is held by the ten largest clones.

Here is what the overall study found, with its caveats: The quantity of clinical and demographic metadata differed by source and by participant and was supplied without curation.

Collaborating institutions collected whole blood in K2EDTA tubes following their own protocols. For TCRbeta analysis, collaborator samples were shipped as frozen whole blood, as isolated PBMCs, or as DNA extracted from either sample type. For this clone: Its cognate antigen has yet to be identified. No base quality information exists; no much larger clone differs at one position.

The receptor comes from a human donor in a cohort sampled during active COVID-19. Sequenced material: peripheral blood.

CDR3 protein: CASSATGRVSWVYEQYF. DNA sequence: TGTGCCAGCAGTGCGACAGGGAGAGTTAGTTGGGTCTACGAGCAGTACTTC. Recombination joined TRBV6-1 with TRBJ2-7; 7 of the junction bases match TRBD1. Relative to germline, V is missing 4 bases and J is missing 3 bases, with 15 bases of the junction outside any gene match. For CDR1 and CDR2, the germline V gene lists MNHNS and SASEGT. From the cysteine through the phenylalanine, the CDR3 covers 17 amino acids. This entry keeps only the CDR3 DNA: 51 bases, framed from base 1.